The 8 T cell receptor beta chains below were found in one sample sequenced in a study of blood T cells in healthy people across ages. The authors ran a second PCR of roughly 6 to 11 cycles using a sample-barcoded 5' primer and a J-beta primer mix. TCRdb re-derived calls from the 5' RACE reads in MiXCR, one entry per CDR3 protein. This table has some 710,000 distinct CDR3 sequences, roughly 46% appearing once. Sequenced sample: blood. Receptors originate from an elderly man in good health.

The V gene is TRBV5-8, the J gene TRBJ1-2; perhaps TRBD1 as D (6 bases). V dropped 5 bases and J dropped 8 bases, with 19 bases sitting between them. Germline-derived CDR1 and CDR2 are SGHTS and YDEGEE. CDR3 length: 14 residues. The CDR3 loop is CASSYLRGVVGYTF. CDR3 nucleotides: TGTGCCAGCAGTTACCTCAGGGGCGTGGTGGGCTACACCTTC.

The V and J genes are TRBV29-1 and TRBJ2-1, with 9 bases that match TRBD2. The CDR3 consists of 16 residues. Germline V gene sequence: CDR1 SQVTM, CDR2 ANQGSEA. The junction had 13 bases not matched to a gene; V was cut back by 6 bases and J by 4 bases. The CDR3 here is CSVTGLARARYNEQFF. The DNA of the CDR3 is TGCAGCGTCACCGGACTAGCGCGAGCACGGTACAATGAGCAGTTCTTC.

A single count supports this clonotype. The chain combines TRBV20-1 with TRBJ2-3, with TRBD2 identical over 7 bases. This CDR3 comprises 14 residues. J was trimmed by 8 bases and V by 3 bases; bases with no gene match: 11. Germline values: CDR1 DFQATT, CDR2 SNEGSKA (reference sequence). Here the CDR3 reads CSASVAGEYGTQYF. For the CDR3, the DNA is TGCAGTGCTAGTGTTGCGGGAGAGTACGGTACGCAGTATTTT.

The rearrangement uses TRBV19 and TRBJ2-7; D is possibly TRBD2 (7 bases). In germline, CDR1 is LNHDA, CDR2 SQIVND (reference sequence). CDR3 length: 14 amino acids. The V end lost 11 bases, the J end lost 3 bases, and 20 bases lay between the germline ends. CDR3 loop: CACSRGASFYEQYF. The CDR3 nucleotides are TGTGCCTGCTCCCGGGGGGCGTCGTTCTACGAGCAGTACTTC.

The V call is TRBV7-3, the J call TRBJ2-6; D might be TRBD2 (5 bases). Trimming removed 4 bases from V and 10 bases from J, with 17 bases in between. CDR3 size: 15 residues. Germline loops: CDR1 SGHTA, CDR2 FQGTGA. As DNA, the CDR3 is TGTGCCAGCAGCTCCTACCCCCGGGGAGTGAACGTCCTGACTTTC. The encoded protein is CASSSYPRGVNVLTF.

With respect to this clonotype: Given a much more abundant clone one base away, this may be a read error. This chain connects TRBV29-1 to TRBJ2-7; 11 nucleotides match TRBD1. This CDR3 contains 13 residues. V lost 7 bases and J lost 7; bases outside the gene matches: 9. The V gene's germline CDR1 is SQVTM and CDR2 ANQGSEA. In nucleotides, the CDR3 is TGCAGCGCCCTAAGGACAGGGGGCAATGAGCAGTACTTC. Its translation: CSALRTGGNEQYF.

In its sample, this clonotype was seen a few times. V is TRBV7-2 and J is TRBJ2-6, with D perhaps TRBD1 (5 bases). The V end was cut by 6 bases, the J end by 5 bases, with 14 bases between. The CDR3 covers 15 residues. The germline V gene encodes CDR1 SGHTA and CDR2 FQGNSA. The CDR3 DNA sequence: TGTGCCAGCAGAAATACAGGTGGTAGGGCCAACGTCCTGACTTTC. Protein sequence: CASRNTGGRANVLTF.

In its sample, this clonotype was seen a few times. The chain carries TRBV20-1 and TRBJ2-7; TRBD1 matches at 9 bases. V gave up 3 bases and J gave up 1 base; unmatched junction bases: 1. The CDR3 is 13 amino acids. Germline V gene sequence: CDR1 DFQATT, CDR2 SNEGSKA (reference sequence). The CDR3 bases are TGCAGTGCTAGGACAGGGGGTTCCTACGAGCAGTACTTC. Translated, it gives CSARTGGSYEQYF.